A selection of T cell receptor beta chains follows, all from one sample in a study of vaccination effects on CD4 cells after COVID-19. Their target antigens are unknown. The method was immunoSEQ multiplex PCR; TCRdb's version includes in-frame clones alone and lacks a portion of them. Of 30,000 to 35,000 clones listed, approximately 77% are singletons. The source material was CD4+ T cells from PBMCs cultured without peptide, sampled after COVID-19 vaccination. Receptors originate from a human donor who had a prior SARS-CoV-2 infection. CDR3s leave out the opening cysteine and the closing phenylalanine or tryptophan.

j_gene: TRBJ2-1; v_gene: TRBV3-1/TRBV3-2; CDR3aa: ASSQGYVGGAPYNEQF
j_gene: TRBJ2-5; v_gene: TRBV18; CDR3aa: ASSPGTGVQETQY
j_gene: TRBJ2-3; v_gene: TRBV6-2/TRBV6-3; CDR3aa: ASSYSGTSTDTQY
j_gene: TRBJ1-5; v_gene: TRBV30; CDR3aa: AWSERGNQPQH
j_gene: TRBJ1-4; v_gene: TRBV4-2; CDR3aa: ASSLGQASNEKLF
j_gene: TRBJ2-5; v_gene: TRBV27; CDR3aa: ASSLDEWGTQY
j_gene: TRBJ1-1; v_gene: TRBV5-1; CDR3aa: ASSWAGGHTEAF
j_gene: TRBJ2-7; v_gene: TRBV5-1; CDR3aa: ASSYRDRGSGEQY
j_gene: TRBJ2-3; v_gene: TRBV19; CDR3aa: ASSMTDYTDTQY
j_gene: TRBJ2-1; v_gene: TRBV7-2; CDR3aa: ASSLVGSTYNEQF
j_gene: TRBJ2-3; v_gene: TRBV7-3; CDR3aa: ASSSQHRTDTQY
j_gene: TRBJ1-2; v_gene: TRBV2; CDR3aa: ARTGTGALYT
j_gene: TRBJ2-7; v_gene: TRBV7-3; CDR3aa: ASSPRTGSDEQY
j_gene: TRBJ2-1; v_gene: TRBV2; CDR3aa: ASSTNVRSGQF
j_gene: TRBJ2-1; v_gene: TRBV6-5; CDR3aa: ASSYGRDPINEQF
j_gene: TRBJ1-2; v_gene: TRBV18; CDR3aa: ASSPGQITNYGYT
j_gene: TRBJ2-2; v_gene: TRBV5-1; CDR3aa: ASSLVQGIVTGELF
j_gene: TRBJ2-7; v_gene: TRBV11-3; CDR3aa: ASSPSLIYEQY
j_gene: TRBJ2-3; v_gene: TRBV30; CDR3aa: AWSGKGADTQY